This TCR beta chain emerged from a study of multiple sclerosis patients with progressive multifocal leukoencephalopathy. Germline CDR1 is MDHEN and CDR2 is SYDVKM. The CDR3 runs to 19 residues. V was clipped by 0 bases and J by 3 bases; unmatched bases: 14. Sequencing was performed with immunoSEQ multiplex PCR; in TCRdb, only in-frame clones are kept and a portion is missing. The table includes roughly 34,000 clones, more than 75% detected once. The time point is: time of PML onset. The receptor was derived from a human donor with progressive multifocal leukoencephalopathy. The sequencing here drew on PBMCs, taken from a patient treated with natalizumab. The chain combines TRBV28 with TRBJ1-1; 9 positions match TRBD1. CDR3 residues: CASSLWAPYRGRTDTEAFF. In nucleotides, the CDR3 is TGTGCCAGCAGTTTATGGGCCCCCTACAGGGGGCGAACGGACACTGAAGCTTTCTTT.